This is a list of T cell receptor beta chains from one sample in a study of blood T cell repertoires in COVID-19. Sequencing was performed with immunoSEQ multiplex PCR; in TCRdb, only in-frame clones are kept and a portion is missing. The table records approximately 190,000 clones, approximately 82% of them present only once. Input material: peripheral blood. These receptor sequences come from a human donor with acute or convalescent COVID-19. The donor label of this sample is uncertain. CDR3s include the opening cysteine and the closing phenylalanine or tryptophan. The order of the fields is V gene, J gene, clone size, D gene, CDR3 length, CDR3 protein, CDR3 DNA. D genes are given only for firm matches. A clone size is listed for some rows: how often the clone was seen (once, few, many), or a class if it is expanded.

v_gene: TRBV5-1; j_gene: TRBJ2-5; abundance: .; d_gene: .; len: 13; CDR3aa: CASSFTGQETQYF; CDR3nt: TGCGCCAGCAGCTTTACAGGGCAAGAGACCCAGTACTTC
v_gene: TRBV5-1; j_gene: TRBJ1-2; abundance: many; d_gene: .; len: 15; CDR3aa: CASSPDSSGNYGYTF; CDR3nt: TGCGCCAGCAGCCCAGACTCCAGTGGTAACTATGGCTACACCTTC
v_gene: TRBV5-4; j_gene: TRBJ2-7; abundance: .; d_gene: TRBD2; len: 16; CDR3aa: CASSYGGLAGAYEQYF; CDR3nt: TGTGCCAGCAGCTACGGGGGACTAGCGGGGGCCTACGAGCAGTACTTC
v_gene: TRBV5-1; j_gene: TRBJ1-1; abundance: .; d_gene: TRBD1; len: 13; CDR3aa: CASSLGTGTEAFF; CDR3nt: TGCGCCAGCAGCTTGGGGACAGGGACTGAAGCTTTCTTT
v_gene: TRBV6-4; j_gene: TRBJ1-5; abundance: .; d_gene: TRBD1; len: 15; CDR3aa: CASSATGGPGEPQHF; CDR3nt: TGTGCCAGCAGTGCGACAGGGGGCCCCGGGGAGCCCCAGCATTTT
v_gene: TRBV6-5; j_gene: TRBJ2-7; abundance: few; d_gene: TRBD2; len: 15; CDR3aa: CASSYSTSGTYEQYF; CDR3nt: TGTGCCAGCAGTTACTCGACTAGCGGGACCTACGAGCAGTACTTC
v_gene: TRBV28; j_gene: TRBJ2-2; abundance: .; d_gene: TRBD2; len: 15; CDR3aa: CASRTGGASTGELFF; CDR3nt: TGTGCCAGCAGAACGGGGGGGGCGAGCACCGGGGAGCTGTTTTTT
v_gene: TRBV18; j_gene: TRBJ2-1; abundance: .; d_gene: TRBD2; len: 15; CDR3aa: CASSTSGSTSNEQFF; CDR3nt: TGTGCCAGCTCAACGAGCGGGAGTACAAGCAATGAGCAGTTCTTC
v_gene: TRBV4-1; j_gene: TRBJ2-7; abundance: once; d_gene: TRBD2; len: 17; CDR3aa: CASSHLYQGTSGKQQYF; CDR3nt: TGCGCCAGCAGCCATCTTTACCAGGGGACTAGCGGGAAGCAGCAGTACTTC
v_gene: TRBV5-1; j_gene: TRBJ1-5; abundance: .; d_gene: .; len: 13; CDR3aa: CASSPLSNQPQHF; CDR3nt: TGCGCCAGCAGCCCCTTGAGCAATCAGCCCCAGCATTTT
v_gene: TRBV9; j_gene: TRBJ2-6; abundance: .; d_gene: .; len: 16; CDR3aa: CASSRTDRSGANVLTF; CDR3nt: TGTGCCAGCAGCCGGACAGACCGCTCTGGGGCCAACGTCCTGACTTTC
v_gene: TRBV4-2; j_gene: TRBJ2-2; abundance: .; d_gene: TRBD2; len: 16; CDR3aa: CASSQVAGMNTGELFF; CDR3nt: TGTGCCAGCAGCCAAGTAGCGGGCATGAACACCGGGGAGCTGTTTTTT
v_gene: TRBV7-3; j_gene: TRBJ2-2; abundance: .; d_gene: TRBD2; len: 20; CDR3aa: CASSLRNPLLAGGNTGELFF; CDR3nt: TGTGCCAGCAGCCTCAGAAACCCACTACTAGCGGGAGGGAACACCGGGGAGCTGTTTTTT
v_gene: TRBV11-2; j_gene: TRBJ2-7; abundance: few; d_gene: TRBD1; len: 14; CDR3aa: CASSLGDRGREQYF; CDR3nt: TGTGCCAGCAGCTTAGGAGACAGGGGACGGGAGCAGTACTTC
v_gene: TRBV6-4; j_gene: TRBJ2-5; abundance: .; d_gene: TRBD1; len: 13; CDR3aa: CARRQGAGETQYF; CDR3nt: TGTGCCAGGAGACAGGGGGCAGGGGAGACCCAGTACTTC
v_gene: TRBV27; j_gene: TRBJ1-4; abundance: .; d_gene: .; len: 14; CDR3aa: CASSPLDTNEKLFF; CDR3nt: TGTGCCAGCAGTCCACTTGACACGAATGAAAAACTGTTTTTT
v_gene: TRBV28; j_gene: TRBJ1-1; abundance: once; d_gene: TRBD1; len: 13; CDR3aa: CASSPPGQGGAFF; CDR3nt: TGTGCCAGCAGTCCCCCCGGACAGGGGGGAGCTTTCTTT
v_gene: TRBV5-1; j_gene: TRBJ2-5; abundance: .; d_gene: .; len: 13; CDR3aa: CASSLQGQETQYF; CDR3nt: TGCGCCAGCAGCTTACAGGGACAAGAGACCCAGTACTTC
v_gene: TRBV2; j_gene: TRBJ1-6; abundance: .; d_gene: .; len: 13; CDR3aa: CASTADRSSPLHF; CDR3nt: TGTGCCAGCACAGCGGACAGAAGTTCACCCCTCCACTTT
v_gene: TRBV7-9; j_gene: TRBJ1-4; abundance: .; d_gene: .; len: 12; CDR3aa: CAAGGSNEKLFF; CDR3nt: TGTGCCGCAGGAGGGTCTAATGAAAAACTGTTTTTT
v_gene: TRBV27; j_gene: TRBJ1-1; abundance: .; d_gene: .; len: 16; CDR3aa: CASSPEGRGPYTEAFF; CDR3nt: TGTGCCAGCAGTCCCGAAGGCAGGGGACCCTACACTGAAGCTTTCTTT
v_gene: TRBV4-3; j_gene: TRBJ1-1; abundance: .; d_gene: .; len: 17; CDR3aa: CASSPSDSPTGNTEAFF; CDR3nt: TGCGCCAGCAGCCCCTCGGACAGTCCAACGGGAAACACTGAAGCTTTCTTT
v_gene: TRBV19; j_gene: TRBJ2-4; abundance: .; d_gene: TRBD2; len: 17; CDR3aa: CASSILGLAEAKNIQYF; CDR3nt: TGTGCCAGTAGTATCCTGGGACTAGCGGAGGCCAAAAACATTCAGTACTTC
v_gene: TRBV11-3; j_gene: TRBJ2-5; abundance: .; d_gene: TRBD1; len: 16; CDR3aa: CASSSKATGAQETQYF; CDR3nt: TGTGCCAGCAGCTCCAAGGCGACAGGGGCGCAAGAGACCCAGTACTTC
v_gene: TRBV24-1; j_gene: TRBJ1-1; abundance: .; d_gene: .; len: 13; CDR3aa: CATSPTGNTEAFF; CDR3nt: TGTGCCACCAGCCCTACAGGGAACACTGAAGCTTTCTTT
v_gene: TRBV29-1; j_gene: TRBJ1-3; abundance: .; d_gene: TRBD1; len: 14; CDR3aa: CSVEDRGRKNTIYF; CDR3nt: TGCAGCGTAGAGGACAGGGGGCGTAAAAACACCATATATTTT